This T cell receptor beta chain is drawn from a study of blood T cell repertoires in COVID-19. Overall study: The origin of the acute and convalescent COVID-19 samples was the United States, Italy and Spain. PBMCs, B-cell-depleted T cells, or T cells provided the cDNA or gDNA that made up the material.

Per the original data handling: Reference gene primer amplification yielded estimated nucleated cell counts. Data came from immunoSEQ multiplex PCR; TCRdb stores just in-frame clones and leaves some out. That table is the source of V, J and clone size, and D and trimming were worked out from the DNA. This table has approximately 31,000 clones, 88% appearing once. The germline gives CDR1 MNHEY, CDR2 SVGAGI. The CDR3 covers 14 residues. Trimming cost V 5 bases and J 0 bases, with 8 bases left between them. The sequence came from a woman aged 80 or older with active or convalescent COVID-19. Sequencing used peripheral blood. The chain is built from TRBV6-5 and TRBJ2-4, with a possible D match to TRBD2 (5 bases). CDR3 in DNA: TGTGCCAGCAGTCCCGGACTAGCCAAAAACATTCAGTACTTC. Its translation: CASSPGLAKNIQYF.